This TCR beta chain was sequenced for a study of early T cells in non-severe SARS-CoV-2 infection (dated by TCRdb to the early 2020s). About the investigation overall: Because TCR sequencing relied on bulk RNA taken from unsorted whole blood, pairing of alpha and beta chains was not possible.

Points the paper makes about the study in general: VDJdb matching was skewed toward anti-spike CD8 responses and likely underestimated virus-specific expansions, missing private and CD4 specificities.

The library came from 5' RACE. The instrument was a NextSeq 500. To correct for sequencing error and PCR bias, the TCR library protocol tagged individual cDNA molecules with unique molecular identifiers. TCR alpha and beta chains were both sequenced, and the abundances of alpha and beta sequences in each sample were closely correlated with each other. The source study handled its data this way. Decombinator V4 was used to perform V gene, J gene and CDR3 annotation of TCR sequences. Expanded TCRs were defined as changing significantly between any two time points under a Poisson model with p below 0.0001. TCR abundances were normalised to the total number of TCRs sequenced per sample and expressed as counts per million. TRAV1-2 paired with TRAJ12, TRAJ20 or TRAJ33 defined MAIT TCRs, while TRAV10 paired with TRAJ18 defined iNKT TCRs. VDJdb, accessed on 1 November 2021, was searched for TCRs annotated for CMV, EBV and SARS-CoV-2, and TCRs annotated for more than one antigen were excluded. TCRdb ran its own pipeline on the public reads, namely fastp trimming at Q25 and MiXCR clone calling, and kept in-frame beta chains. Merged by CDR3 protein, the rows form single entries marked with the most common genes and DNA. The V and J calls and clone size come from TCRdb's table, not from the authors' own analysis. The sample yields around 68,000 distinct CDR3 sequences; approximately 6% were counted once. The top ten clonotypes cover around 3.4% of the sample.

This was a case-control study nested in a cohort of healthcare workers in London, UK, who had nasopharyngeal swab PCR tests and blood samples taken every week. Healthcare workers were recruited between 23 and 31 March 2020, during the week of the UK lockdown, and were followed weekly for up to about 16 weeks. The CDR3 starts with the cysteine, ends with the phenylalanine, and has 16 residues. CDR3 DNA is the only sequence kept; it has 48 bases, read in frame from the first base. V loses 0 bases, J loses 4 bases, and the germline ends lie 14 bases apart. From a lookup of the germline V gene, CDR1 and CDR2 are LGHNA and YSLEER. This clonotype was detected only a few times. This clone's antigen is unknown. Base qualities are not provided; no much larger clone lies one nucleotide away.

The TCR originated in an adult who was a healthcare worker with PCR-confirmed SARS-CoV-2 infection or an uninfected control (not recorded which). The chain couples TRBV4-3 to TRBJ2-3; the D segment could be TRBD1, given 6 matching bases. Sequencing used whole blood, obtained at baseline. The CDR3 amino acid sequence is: CASSQDPGQGPDTQYF. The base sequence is TGCGCCAGCAGCCAAGATCCGGGGCAGGGGCCAGATACGCAGTATTTT.